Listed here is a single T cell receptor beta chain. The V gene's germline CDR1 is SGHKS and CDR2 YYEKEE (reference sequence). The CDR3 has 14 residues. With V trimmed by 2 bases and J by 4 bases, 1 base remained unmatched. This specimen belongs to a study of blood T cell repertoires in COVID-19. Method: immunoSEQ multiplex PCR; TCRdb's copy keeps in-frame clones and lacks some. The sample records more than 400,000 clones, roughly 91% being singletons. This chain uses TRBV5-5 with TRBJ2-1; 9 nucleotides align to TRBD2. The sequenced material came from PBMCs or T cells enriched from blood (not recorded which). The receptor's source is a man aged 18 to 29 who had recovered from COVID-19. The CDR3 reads CASSLTSGYNEQFF. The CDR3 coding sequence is TGTGCCAGCAGCTTAACTAGCGGGTACAATGAGCAGTTCTTC.